This TCR beta chain emerged from a study of blood T cell repertoires in COVID-19. At the level of the study: Samples came from the United States, Italy and Spain, spanning acute and convalescent COVID-19. The cDNA or gDNA used as material had been derived from T cells, B-cell-depleted T cells, or PBMCs.

Germline V gives CDR1 SGHRS, CDR2 YFSETQ. Trimming at V came to 3 bases and at J to 4 bases, leaving 7 bases not matched to a gene. The CDR3 covers 16 residues. Enrollment of patients from Seattle took place during active infection, with longitudinal follow-up. Under the authors' procedure: Nucleated cell counts were estimated from reference gene primer amplification. TCRdb's table, derived via immunoSEQ multiplex PCR, lists solely in-frame clones and lacks some. That table furnishes V, J and clone size, whereas the DNA furnished D and trimming. Of around 260,000 clones in the sample, approximately 85% were seen once.

V gene TRBV5-1 combines with J gene TRBJ2-3; 11 bases fit TRBD2. The receptor was isolated from a human donor with COVID-19, enrolled during active disease. The donor label of this sample is uncertain. The sample consisted of peripheral blood. DNA for the CDR3: TGCGCCAGCAGCTCGGTGACTAGCGGGACCCCAGATACGCAGTATTTT. Translating it yields CASSSVTSGTPDTQYF. Full variable domain (remainder filled in from reference TRBV5-1 and TRBJ2-3): KAGVTQTPRYLIKTRGQQVTLSCSPISGHRSVSWYQQTPGQGLQFLFEYFSETQRNKGNFPGRFSGRQFSNSRSEMNVSTLELGDSALYLCASSSVTSGTPDTQYFGPGTRLTVL.